The 15 T cell receptor beta chains below all came from one sample that was sequenced in a study of Ad26.COV2.S vaccination and SARS-CoV-2 variants. Generated by immunoSEQ multiplex PCR, the TCRdb table keeps only in-frame clones and is missing some. The table includes about 350,000 clones, 80% to 90% detected once. Treatment of the sample: over 15 received Ad26.COV2.S at low or high dose, single or two shots; 5 received placebo; per-sample allocation not given. The study sampled participants on day 63 after the first vaccine or placebo injection. This specimen was peripheral blood, taken in a trial of Ad26.COV2.S vaccine versus placebo. The source of these receptors is a person between 18 and 59 years old who received the Ad26.COV2.S COVID-19 vaccine or a placebo.

The chain links TRBV12-5 to TRBJ2-6, with 9 nucleotides matching TRBD1. Trimming took 7 bases from V and 0 from J; bases not matched to a gene: 7. Per germline, CDR1 LGHNT and CDR2 FRNRAP. The CDR3 runs 17 residues. This CDR3 reads CASALTGGSSGANVLTF. The CDR3 region has the DNA TGTGCTAGTGCCCTGACAGGGGGGAGCTCTGGGGCCAACGTCCTGACTTTC.

The chain employs TRBV11-2 and TRBJ2-1, with 7 bases identical to TRBD2. Germline V gene lookup returns CDR1 SGHAT and CDR2 FQNNGV. The ends lost 3 bases at V and 4 bases at J; junction bases unmatched: 9. The CDR3 has 16 amino acids. CDR3 nucleotide sequence: TGTGCCAGCAGCTTTGTCACGACTAGCAGGTACAATGAGCAGTTCTTC. It is translated as CASSFVTTSRYNEQFF. The entire variable domain, with the rest obtained from reference TRBV11-2 and TRBJ2-1, is as follows: EAGVAQSPRYKIIEKRQSVAFWCNPISGHATLYWYQQILGQGPKLLIQFQNNGVVDDSQLPKDRFSAERLKGVDSTLKIQPAKLEDSAVYLCASSFVTTSRYNEQFFGPGTRLTVL.

The rearrangement links TRBV28 to TRBJ2-5; weak D call: TRBD1 (6 bases). Germline loops: CDR1 MDHEN, CDR2 SYDVKM. There are 15 residues in the CDR3. Trimming cost V 2 bases and J 2 bases, with 12 bases left between them. CDR3 DNA sequence: TGTGCCAGCAGTTTAGGGGGAAGGGGGCAAGAGACCCAGTACTTC. Amino acids: CASSLGGRGQETQYF.

The chain is built from TRBV12-3 or TRBV12-4 and TRBJ1-2; no reliable D call. V was trimmed by 4 bases and J by 4 bases, leaving 4 bases between them. CDR3 length: 11 residues. The CDR3 DNA sequence: TGTGCCAGCAGTTCCATCTATGGCTACACCTTC. Its protein is CASSSIYGYTF.

The V call is TRBV7-2, the J call TRBJ2-7; unclear D gene. CDR1 SGHTA and CDR2 FQGNSA come from the germline V gene. The germline V and J ends were trimmed by 5 bases and 2 bases, with 13 bases remaining between them. This CDR3 is 14 amino acids long. DNA for the CDR3: TGTGCCAGCAGCCCCAGTTCAGGCGCCTACGAGCAGTACTTC. It translates to CASSPSSGAYEQYF.

The rearrangement links TRBV4-2 to TRBJ1-6, with a possible D match to TRBD1 (6 bases). The germline CDR1 and CDR2 sequences are LGHNA and YNFKEQ. The CDR3 is made up of 15 amino acids. Trimming took 4 bases from V and 8 from J, leaving 15 bases between them. CDR3 loop: CASSRGPGAYSPLHF. CDR3 bases: TGTGCCAGCAGCCGCGGGCCAGGGGCCTATTCACCCCTCCACTTT.

The chain combines TRBV4-2 with TRBJ1-6, with 12 bases matching TRBD1. Per germline, CDR1 LGHNA and CDR2 YNFKEQ. CDR3 length: 20 residues. J lost 10 bases, V lost 0 bases, and 16 bases had no gene match. CDR3 loop: CASSQDRPRPGQGAGSPLHF. CDR3 sequence (DNA): TGTGCCAGCAGCCAAGACCGCCCCAGACCGGGACAGGGGGCGGGCTCACCCCTCCACTTT.

The rearrangement uses TRBV18 and TRBJ1-5; 7 positions agree with TRBD1. Germline V CDR1 and CDR2: KGHSH, LQKENI. The CDR3 contains 17 residues. V lost 2 bases to trimming and J lost 2 bases; unmatched junction nucleotides: 9. CDR3 coding DNA: TGTGCCAGCTCACCAGATACCGGGACAGTGGGCAATCAGCCCCAGCATTTT. Amino acids: CASSPDTGTVGNQPQHF.

The genes are TRBV25-1 and TRBJ2-4; 8 nucleotides agree with TRBD1. The CDR3 consists of 14 residues. Germline CDR1 and CDR2: MGHDK and SYGVNS. The junction had 3 bases not matched to a gene; V was cut back by 5 bases and J by 3 bases. This chain's CDR3 is CASSPTGGKNIQYF. DNA of the CDR3: TGTGCCAGCAGTCCCACAGGGGGCAAAAACATTCAGTACTTC. Variable domain in full (rest from reference TRBV25-1 and TRBJ2-4): EADIYQTPRYLVIGTGKKITLECSQTMGHDKMYWYQQDPGMELHLIHYSYGVNSTEKGDLSSESTVSRIRTEHFPLTLESARPSHTSQYLCASSPTGGKNIQYFGAGTRLSVL.

The genes are TRBV7-9 and TRBJ2-7; 8 bases fit TRBD2. V lost 1 base, J lost 3 bases, and 5 bases stayed unmatched. The CDR3 has 15 amino acids. The V gene's germline CDR1 is SEHNR and CDR2 FQNEAQ (reference sequence). The CDR3 DNA follows: TGTGCCAGCAGCTTAGTACTAGCGGTCGTCTACGAGCAGTACTTC. Its translation: CASSLVLAVVYEQYF.

CDR3 sequence: CATAKTGTSSYNEQFF. In nucleotides, the CDR3 is TGTGCCACCGCTAAGACAGGGACGAGCTCCTACAATGAGCAGTTCTTC. The rearrangement joins TRBV6-4 to TRBJ2-1; 7 bases agree with TRBD1. Trimming removed 10 bases from V and 0 bases from J; junction bases left unmatched: 12. The germline V gene has CDR1 MRHNA and CDR2 SNTAGT. The CDR3 sequence is 16 residues long.

The V call is TRBV6-5, the J call TRBJ2-3; perhaps TRBD1 as D (5 bases). The V gene's germline CDR1 is MNHEY and CDR2 SVGAGI. This CDR3 spans 14 amino acids. V was trimmed by 4 bases and J by 5 bases, leaving 13 bases between them. As DNA, the CDR3 is TGTGCCAGCAGTTTAGCCCTAGGGGTAGATACGCAGTATTTT. This translates into CASSLALGVDTQYF.

The V gene is TRBV7-3, the J gene TRBJ2-7, with a possible D match to TRBD2 (7 bases). Germline V gives CDR1 SGHTA, CDR2 FQGTGA. The V and J ends lost 5 bases and 1 base respectively, with 15 bases between them. This CDR3 region has 15 residues. DNA of the CDR3: TGTGCCAGCAGCCCCGTAGGGGGAGGGTCCTACGAGCAGTACTTC. It translates to CASSPVGGGSYEQYF.

For this clone: The same CDR3 also results from other DNA sequences found in this sample. The rearrangement links TRBV6-5 to TRBJ1-2, with a possible D match to TRBD1 (6 bases). V lost 2 bases and J 5 bases, leaving 6 bases between the germline ends. CDR3 length equals 12 residues. The germline gives CDR1 MNHEY, CDR2 SVGAGI. This CDR3 reads CASSYRGYGYTF. The CDR3 DNA sequence: TGTGCCAGCAGTTACAGGGGGTATGGCTACACCTTC.

The chain employs TRBV12-3 or TRBV12-4 and TRBJ1-1; D is perhaps TRBD1 (5 bases). This CDR3 region has 13 residues. V dropped 6 bases and J dropped 5 bases, with 13 bases sitting between them. In DNA, the CDR3 is TGTGCCAGCAGCCTCGTCCGGGGGACTGAAGCTTTCTTT. Translation: CASSLVRGTEAFF.